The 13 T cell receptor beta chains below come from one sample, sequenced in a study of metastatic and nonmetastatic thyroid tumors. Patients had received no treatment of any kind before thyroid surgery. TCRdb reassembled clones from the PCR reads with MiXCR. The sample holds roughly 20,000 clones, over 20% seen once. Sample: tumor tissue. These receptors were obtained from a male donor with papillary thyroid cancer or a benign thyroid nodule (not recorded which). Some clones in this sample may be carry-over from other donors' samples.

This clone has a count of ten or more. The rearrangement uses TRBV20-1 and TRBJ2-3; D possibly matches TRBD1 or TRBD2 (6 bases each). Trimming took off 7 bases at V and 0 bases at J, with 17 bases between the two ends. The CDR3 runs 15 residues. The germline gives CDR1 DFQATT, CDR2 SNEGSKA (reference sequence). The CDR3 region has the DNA TGCAGTGTGCGGGACACTTCTTCTAGCACAGATACGCAGTATTTT. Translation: CSVRDTSSSTDTQYF.

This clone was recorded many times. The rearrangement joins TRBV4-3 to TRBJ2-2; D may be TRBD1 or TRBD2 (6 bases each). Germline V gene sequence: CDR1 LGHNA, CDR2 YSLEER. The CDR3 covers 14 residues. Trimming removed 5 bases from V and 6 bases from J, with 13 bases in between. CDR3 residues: CASSGPGEAGELFF. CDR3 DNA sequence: TGCGCCAGCAGCGGACCAGGGGAGGCCGGGGAGCTGTTTTTT.

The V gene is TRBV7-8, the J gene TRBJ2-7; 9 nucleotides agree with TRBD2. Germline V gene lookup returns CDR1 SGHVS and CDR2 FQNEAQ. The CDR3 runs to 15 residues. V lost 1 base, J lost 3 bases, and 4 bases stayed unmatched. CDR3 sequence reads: CASSLVGSGGYEQYF. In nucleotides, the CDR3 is TGTGCCAGCAGCTTAGTTGGTAGCGGGGGCTACGAGCAGTACTTC. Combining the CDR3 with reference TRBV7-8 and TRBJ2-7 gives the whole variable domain GAGVSQSPRYKVAKRGQDVALRCDPISGHVSLFWYQQALGQGPEFLTYFQNEAQLDKSGLPSDRFFAERPEGSVSTLKIQRTQQEDSAVYLCASSLVGSGGYEQYFGPGTRLTVT.

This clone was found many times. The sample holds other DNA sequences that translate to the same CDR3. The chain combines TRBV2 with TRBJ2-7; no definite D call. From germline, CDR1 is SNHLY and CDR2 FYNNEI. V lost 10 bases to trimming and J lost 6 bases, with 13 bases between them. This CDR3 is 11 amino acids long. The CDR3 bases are TGTGCCACCGGGCCCTCACGCGAGCAGTACTTC. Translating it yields CATGPSREQYF.

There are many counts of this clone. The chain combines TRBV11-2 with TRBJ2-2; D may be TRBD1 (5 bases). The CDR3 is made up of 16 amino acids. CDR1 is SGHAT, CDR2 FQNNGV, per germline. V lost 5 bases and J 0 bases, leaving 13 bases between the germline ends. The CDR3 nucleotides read TGTGCCAGCAGCCCCACCTGGGGCACGAACACCGGGGAGCTGTTTTTT. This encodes CASSPTWGTNTGELFF.

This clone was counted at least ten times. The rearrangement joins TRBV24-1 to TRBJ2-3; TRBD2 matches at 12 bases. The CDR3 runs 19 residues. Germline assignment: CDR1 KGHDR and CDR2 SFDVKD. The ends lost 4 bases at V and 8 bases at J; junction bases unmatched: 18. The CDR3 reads CATSDRTPGTSGRPGTQYF. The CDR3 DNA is TGTGCCACCAGTGACCGAACCCCGGGTACTAGCGGGAGGCCGGGTACGCAGTATTTT.

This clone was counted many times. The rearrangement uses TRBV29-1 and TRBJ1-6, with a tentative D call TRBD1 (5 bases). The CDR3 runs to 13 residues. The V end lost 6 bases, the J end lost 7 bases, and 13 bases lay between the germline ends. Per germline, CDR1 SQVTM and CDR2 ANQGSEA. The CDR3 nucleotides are TGCAGCGTGAAACAGGATAGGAATTCACCCCTCCACTTT. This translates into CSVKQDRNSPLHF.

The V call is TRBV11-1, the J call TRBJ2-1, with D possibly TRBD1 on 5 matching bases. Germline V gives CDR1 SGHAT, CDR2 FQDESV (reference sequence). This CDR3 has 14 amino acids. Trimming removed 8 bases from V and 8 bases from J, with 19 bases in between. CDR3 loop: CASGRTWGMDEQFF. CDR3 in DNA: TGTGCCAGCGGCCGTACCTGGGGCATGGATGAGCAGTTCTTC.

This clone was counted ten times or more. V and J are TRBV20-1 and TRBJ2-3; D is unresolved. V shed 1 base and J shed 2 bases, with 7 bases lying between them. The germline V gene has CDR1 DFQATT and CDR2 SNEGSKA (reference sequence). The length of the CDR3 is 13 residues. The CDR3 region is CSARAPFTDTQYF. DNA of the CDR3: TGCAGTGCTAGAGCCCCGTTCACAGATACGCAGTATTTT.

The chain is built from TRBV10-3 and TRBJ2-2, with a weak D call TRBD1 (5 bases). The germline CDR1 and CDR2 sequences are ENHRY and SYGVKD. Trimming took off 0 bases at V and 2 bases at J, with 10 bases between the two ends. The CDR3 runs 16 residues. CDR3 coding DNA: TGTGCCATCAGTGAGTCGGGGCAGGGTAACACCGGGGAGCTGTTTTTT. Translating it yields CAISESGQGNTGELFF.

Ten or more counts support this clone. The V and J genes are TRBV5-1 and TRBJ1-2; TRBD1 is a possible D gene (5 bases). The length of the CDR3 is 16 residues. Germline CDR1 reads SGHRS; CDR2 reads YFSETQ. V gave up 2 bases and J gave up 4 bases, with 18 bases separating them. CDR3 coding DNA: TGCGCCAGCAGCTTTTCTGAGGCGGGGGTCGCCTATGGCTACACCTTC. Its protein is CASSFSEAGVAYGYTF.

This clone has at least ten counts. CDR3 bases: TGTGCCAGCAGCTTAGCGGGGGAGGAAAAACTGTTTTTT. Amino acid sequence: CASSLAGEEKLFF. This chain joins TRBV7-8 and TRBJ1-4, with D possibly matching TRBD1 (5 bases). Germline values: CDR1 SGHVS, CDR2 FQNEAQ. Trimming took 0 bases from V and 8 from J, leaving 7 bases between them. CDR3 length equals 13 residues. The complete variable domain, with remaining parts taken from reference TRBV7-8 and TRBJ1-4, reads GAGVSQSPRYKVAKRGQDVALRCDPISGHVSLFWYQQALGQGPEFLTYFQNEAQLDKSGLPSDRFFAERPEGSVSTLKIQRTQQEDSAVYLCASSLAGEEKLFFGSGTQLSVL.

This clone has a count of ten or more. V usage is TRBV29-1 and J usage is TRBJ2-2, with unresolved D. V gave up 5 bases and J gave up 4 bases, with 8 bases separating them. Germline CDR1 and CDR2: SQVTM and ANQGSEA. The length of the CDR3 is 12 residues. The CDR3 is CSVHTFTGELFF. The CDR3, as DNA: TGCAGCGTTCATACCTTCACCGGGGAGCTGTTTTTT.